A selection of T cell receptor beta chains follows, all from one sample in a study of CD8 T cells in Susac syndrome. TCRdb re-called the immunoSEQ multiplex PCR reads with MiXCR, one entry per CDR3 protein. Of about 120,000 distinct CDR3 sequences in the sample, around 95% are singletons; the top ten hold 0.095% to 0.1%. Source material: CD4+ T cells from PBMCs. These receptors all come from a human donor in good health. The CDR3 runs from the conserved cysteine through the conserved F or W. Fields, in order: D gene, clone size, V gene, J gene, CDR3 DNA, CDR3 protein. A D gene is named only where the DNA matches it firmly. Clone size is given for some rows only: seen once, a few or many times, or a class if the clone is expanded.

>TRBD1|NA|TRBV4-3|TRBJ2-4
TGCGCCAGCAGCCAAGATGGGACAGGGGCGACCAAAAACATTCAGTACTTC
CASSQDGTGATKNIQYF
>TRBD2|NA|TRBV12-3/TRBV12-4|TRBJ2-6
TGTGCCAGCAGTTTACGCCTCAGACTAGCAGGAGGGCGTGGGGCCAACGTCCTGACTTTC
CASSLRLRLAGGRGANVLTF
>TRBD2|NA|TRBV29-1|TRBJ2-3
TGCAGCGCTCCCTTAGCGGGAGGGTCCTCGGATACGCAGTATTTT
CSAPLAGGSSDTQYF
>TRBD1|NA|TRBV5-1|TRBJ1-2
TGCGCCAGCAGCTCGACAGGGGGTAACTATGGCTACACCTTC
CASSSTGGNYGYTF
>TRBD1|NA|TRBV30|TRBJ2-1
TGTGCCTGGGGGCCGGGACAGGGACGGGAGTTCTTC
CAWGPGQGREFF
>TRBD2|NA|TRBV3-1|TRBJ2-7
TGTGCCAGCAGCCTAGGGACTAGCGGGAGATACGAGCAGTACTTC
CASSLGTSGRYEQYF
>NA|NA|TRBV29-1|TRBJ2-3
TGCAGCGGCTGGGGTCTCGCCACAGATACGCAGTATTTT
CSGWGLATDTQYF
>NA|NA|TRBV12-3/TRBV12-4|TRBJ1-5
TGTGCCAGCAGTCGGCAGGGTCAATCACAGCCCCAGCATTTT
CASSRQGQSQPQHF
>NA|NA|TRBV20-1|TRBJ2-5
TGCAGTGCTAGAGGAGGGGAGCCCCAAGAGACCCAGTACTTC
CSARGGEPQETQYF
>NA|NA|TRBV30|TRBJ2-5
TGTGCCTGGAGTACTACAGGGAAAAAGACCCAGTACTTC
CAWSTTGKKTQYF
>TRBD1|NA|TRBV12-3/TRBV12-4|TRBJ2-2
TGTGCCAGCCGGACAGGGCCCGGGGAGCTGTTTTTT
CASRTGPGELFF
>TRBD1|NA|TRBV5-1|TRBJ2-5
TGCGCCAGCACCTGGGGGACAGAACAAGAGACCCAGTACTTC
CASTWGTEQETQYF
>NA|NA|TRBV28|TRBJ2-1
TGTGCCAGCAGTTTAGGGACACCTTACAATGAGCAGTTCTTC
CASSLGTPYNEQFF
>TRBD2|NA|TRBV7-9|TRBJ2-5
TGTGCCAGCAGCTTAGGGCTGACTAGCGGGGGGCGAGAGACCCAGTACTTC
CASSLGLTSGGRETQYF
>NA|NA|TRBV6-6|TRBJ2-5
TGTGCCAGCAGTTTACGGGGGTTGACGGAGACCCAGTACTTC
CASSLRGLTETQYF
>NA|NA|TRBV2|TRBJ2-3
TGTGCCTCCATTCGGGACACACGGACAGATACGCAGTATTTT
CASIRDTRTDTQYF
>TRBD2|NA|TRBV9|TRBJ2-1
TGTGCCAGCAGCGGCGGACTAGCGGGAGGGGATGAGCAGTTCTTC
CASSGGLAGGDEQFF
>NA|NA|TRBV3-1|TRBJ1-2
TGTGCCAGCAGCCCAACGGACCCCATATCAGGCTACACCTTC
CASSPTDPISGYTF
>NA|NA|TRBV4-2|TRBJ2-1
TGTGCCAGCAGCCAAGATCGAGTTAGCTTCAATGAGCAGTTCTTC
CASSQDRVSFNEQFF
>NA|NA|TRBV7-9|TRBJ1-1
TGTGCCAGCAGCTTACGGGGGGCGCAAACTGAAGCTTTCTTT
CASSLRGAQTEAFF
>TRBD2|NA|TRBV6-1|TRBJ2-7
TGTGCCAGCAGTGCCGCGGGAGGGCTGAGCGAGCAGTACTTC
CASSAAGGLSEQYF
>TRBD2|NA|TRBV29-1|TRBJ2-1
TGCAGCGGCTCTAGCGGGAGGCGCTACAATGAGCAGTTCTTC
CSGSSGRRYNEQFF
>NA|NA|TRBV29-1|TRBJ2-7
TGCAGCGTTGCAAACTCCTACGAGCAGTACTTC
CSVANSYEQYF
>TRBD2|once|TRBV25-1|TRBJ2-5
TGTGCCAGCAGTGACTCCCCCGGGACTAGCGGACAAGAGACCCAGTACTTC
CASSDSPGTSGQETQYF
>NA|once|TRBV7-2|TRBJ2-1
TGTGCCAGCGCGAACCGGGGGGCGGGACTGACGAGAGAGCAGTTCTTC
CASANRGAGLTREQFF
>TRBD1|NA|TRBV6-5|TRBJ2-5
TGTGCCAGCAGTTATGCTGGGACAGGGTGGAACTTC
CASSYAGTGWNF